This entry features one T cell receptor (beta chain) sequence. Clones were sequenced by immunoSEQ multiplex PCR, and TCRdb holds only the in-frame ones, with some missing. Of about 14,000 clones in the sample, 85% to 90% are singletons; the top ten hold 33%. The CDR3 has 17 amino acids. Per germline, CDR1 SGHAT and CDR2 FQNNGV. Trimming took 2 bases from V and 1 from J; bases not matched to a gene: 10. The sample comes from a study of blood T cell repertoires in COVID-19. The sample taken for sequencing was peripheral blood. The TCR originated in a human donor in a cohort sampled during active COVID-19. The rearrangement uses TRBV11-2 and TRBJ1-2; 7 bases line up with TRBD1. Here the CDR3 reads CASSLSDRAYFNYGYTF. CDR3 nucleotides: TGTGCCAGCAGCTTATCCGACAGGGCCTATTTTAACTATGGCTACACCTTC.